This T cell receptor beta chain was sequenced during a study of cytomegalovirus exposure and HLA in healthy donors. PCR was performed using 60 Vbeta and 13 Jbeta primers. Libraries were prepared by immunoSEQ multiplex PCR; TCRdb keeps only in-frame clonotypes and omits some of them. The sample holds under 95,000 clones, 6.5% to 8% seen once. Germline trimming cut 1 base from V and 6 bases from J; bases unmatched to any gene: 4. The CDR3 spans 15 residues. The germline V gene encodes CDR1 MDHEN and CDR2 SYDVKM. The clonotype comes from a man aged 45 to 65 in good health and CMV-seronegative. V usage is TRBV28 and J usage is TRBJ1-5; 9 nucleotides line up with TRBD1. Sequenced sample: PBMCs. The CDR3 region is CASSLSQGALQPQHF. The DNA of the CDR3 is TGTGCCAGCAGTTTATCACAGGGGGCTCTTCAGCCCCAGCATTTT.